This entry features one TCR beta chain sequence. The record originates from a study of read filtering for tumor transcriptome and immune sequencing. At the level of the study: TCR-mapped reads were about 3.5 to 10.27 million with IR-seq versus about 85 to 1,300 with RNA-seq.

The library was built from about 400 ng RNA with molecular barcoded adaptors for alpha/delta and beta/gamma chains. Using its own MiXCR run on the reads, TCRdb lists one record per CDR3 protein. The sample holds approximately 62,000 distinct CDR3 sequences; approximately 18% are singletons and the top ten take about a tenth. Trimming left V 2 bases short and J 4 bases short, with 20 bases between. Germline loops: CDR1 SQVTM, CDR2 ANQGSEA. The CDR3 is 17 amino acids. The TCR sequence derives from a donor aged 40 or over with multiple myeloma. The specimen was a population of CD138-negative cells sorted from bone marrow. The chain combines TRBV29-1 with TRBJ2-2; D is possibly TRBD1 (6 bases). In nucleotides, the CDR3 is TGCAGCGTTGAAAGAGGGGTATCGGGACATAGCACCGGGGAGCTGTTTTTT. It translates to CSVERGVSGHSTGELFF.